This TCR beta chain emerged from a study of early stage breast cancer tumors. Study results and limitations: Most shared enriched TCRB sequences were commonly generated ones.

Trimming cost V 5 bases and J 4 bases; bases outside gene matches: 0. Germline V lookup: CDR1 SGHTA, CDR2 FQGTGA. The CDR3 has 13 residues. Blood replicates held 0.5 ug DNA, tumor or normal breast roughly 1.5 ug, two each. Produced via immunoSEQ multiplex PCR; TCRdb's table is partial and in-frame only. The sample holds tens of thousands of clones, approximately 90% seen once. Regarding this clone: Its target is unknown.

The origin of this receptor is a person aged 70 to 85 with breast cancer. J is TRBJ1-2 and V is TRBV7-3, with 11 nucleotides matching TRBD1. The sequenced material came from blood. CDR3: CASSGTGGYGYTF. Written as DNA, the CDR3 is TGTGCCAGCAGCGGGACAGGGGGCTATGGCTACACCTTC.